One and the same sample provided the 27 T cell receptor beta chains below, sequenced in a study of post-analysis software for immune sequencing data. Unique molecular identifiers featured in each of the TCR beta cDNA libraries. Each CDR3 protein is one row after TCRdb ran MiXCR on the PCR reads. The sample yields over 150,000 distinct CDR3 sequences, roughly 35% seen once. Sequenced material: blood, taken after autologous hematopoietic stem cell transplantation. The origin of the receptors is a girl aged 10 to 17 with multiple sclerosis.

The CDR3 protein is CSADGQNDIHSDNSPLHF. The DNA for the CDR3 is TGCAGTGCTGATGGACAGAACGATATCCATAGTGATAATTCACCCCTCCACTTT. This chain connects TRBV20-1 to TRBJ1-6; weak D call: TRBD1 (6 bases). Germline V lookup: CDR1 DFQATT, CDR2 SNEGSKA (reference sequence). The CDR3 sequence is 18 residues long. V shed 5 bases and J shed 5 bases, with 25 bases lying between them.

In the case of this clonotype: This sequence may be a read error, since a much larger clone differs from it by one base. V is TRBV7-2 and J is TRBJ2-1; TRBD2 matches at 9 bases. The J call is uncertain, as TRBJ2-7 better fits the DNA end. Germline CDR1 is SGHTA and CDR2 is FQGNSA. The CDR3 contains 15 residues. CDR3 nucleotides: TGTGCCTGCAGCTTAGGGGCTAGCGGGAACTACGAGCAGTACTTC. The encoded protein is CACSLGASGNYEQYF.

The J gene is TRBJ2-6, the V gene TRBV5-1; 12 positions match TRBD2. The length of the CDR3 is 18 residues. The ends lost 3 bases at V and 2 bases at J; junction bases unmatched: 6. Per the germline V gene, CDR1 is SGHRS and CDR2 is YFSETQ. In DNA, the CDR3 is TGCGCCAGCAGCTCGAGCGCTAGCGGGAGGGCTGGGGCCAACGTCCTGACTTTC. Residues: CASSSSASGRAGANVLTF.

The chain combines TRBV27 with TRBJ1-1, with a weak D call TRBD1 (5 bases). Germline loops: CDR1 MNHEY, CDR2 SMNVEV (reference sequence). Trimming removed 7 bases from V and 4 bases from J, with 16 bases in between. CDR3 size: 14 residues. CDR3 protein: CASNRYPGFTEAFF. The CDR3 bases are TGTGCCAGCAACCGATACCCAGGGTTCACTGAAGCTTTCTTT.

Ten or more counts support this clonotype. The gene calls are TRBV18 and TRBJ2-7; TRBD1 matches 7 bases. The CDR3 spans 14 residues. Germline V lookup: CDR1 KGHSH, CDR2 LQKENI. Trimming at V came to 5 bases and at J to 3 bases, leaving 7 bases not matched to a gene. The CDR3 coding sequence is TGTGCCAGCTCAGCCGACAGGGATGACTACGAGCAGTACTTC. Translation: CASSADRDDYEQYF.

This rearrangement joins TRBV6-1 to TRBJ2-3, with 12 bases that match TRBD2. With 5 bases clipped from V and 3 bases from J, the junction kept 6 bases outside the gene matches. This CDR3 region has 16 residues. The germline V gene has CDR1 MNHNS and CDR2 SASEGT. The CDR3 DNA reads TGTGCCAGCAGTCTCCCGGGGACTAGCGGGACAGATACGCAGTATTTT. Residues: CASSLPGTSGTDTQYF.

This clonotype was detected once. This may come from a read error, since a much larger clone is one base off. The rearrangement links TRBV18 to TRBJ2-1; 11 positions match TRBD2. The J call may not be correct, given that the DNA end is closer to TRBJ2-7. CDR1 KGHSH and CDR2 LQKENI come from the germline V gene. CDR3 size: 16 residues. CDR3 coding DNA: TGTGCCAGCTCACCACTAGCGGGAGGGCCTTACAATGAGCAGTACTTC. Translation gives CASSPLAGGPYNEQYF.

This clonotype was recorded many times. The chain is built from TRBV12-3 or TRBV12-4 and TRBJ2-7, with 10 bases aligning to TRBD1. Trimming cost V 6 bases and J 5 bases; bases outside gene matches: 10. This CDR3 has 15 amino acids. CDR3 DNA sequence: TGTGCCAGCAGCCCGTTTGGGACAGGGGCGGACGAGCAGTACTTC. Its protein product is CASSPFGTGADEQYF.

J is TRBJ2-3 and V is TRBV27; no reliable D call. V was shortened by 0 bases and J by 4 bases, with 8 bases between the two germline ends. This CDR3 is built from 14 residues. Germline CDR1 reads MNHEY; CDR2 reads SMNVEV (reference sequence). This CDR3 reads CASSLSVSADTQYF. CDR3 nucleotides: TGTGCCAGCAGTTTATCCGTCTCCGCAGATACGCAGTATTTT.

This clonotype is labeled medium-sized (0.01 to 0.1%). The gene calls are TRBV29-1 and TRBJ2-5; a weak D match, TRBD1 (7 bases). V was cut by 4 bases and J by 2 bases, with 14 bases left in between. This CDR3 is 14 amino acids long. Per germline, CDR1 SQVTM and CDR2 ANQGSEA. The CDR3 DNA follows: TGCAGCGTTGTGCGACAGGGAGGTCAAGAGACCCAGTACTTC. Protein sequence: CSVVRQGGQETQYF.

The genes are TRBV4-1 and TRBJ2-3; no clear D gene. Trimming cost V 0 bases and J 2 bases, with 12 bases left between them. CDR3 size: 16 residues. Germline-derived CDR1 and CDR2 are MGHRA and YSYEKL. For the CDR3, the DNA is TGCGCCAGCAGCCAAGACAACTCCCCTTCCACAGATACGCAGTATTTT. Its translation: CASSQDNSPSTDTQYF.

V usage is TRBV10-3 and J usage is TRBJ2-5, with 8 bases aligning to TRBD1. Germline loops: CDR1 ENHRY, CDR2 SYGVKD. Trimming cost V 5 bases and J 2 bases; bases outside gene matches: 1. The CDR3 loop spans 13 amino acids. CDR3 sequence (DNA): TGTGCCATCAGTTACAGGGGGCAAGAGACCCAGTACTTC. Its protein is CAISYRGQETQYF.

V and J are TRBV5-1 and TRBJ1-5, with D unresolved. This CDR3 comprises 14 residues. Germline loops: CDR1 SGHRS, CDR2 YFSETQ. V gave up 6 bases and J gave up 1 base, with 11 bases separating them. The CDR3 bases are TGCGCCAGCACCTTATCGGGAAGCAATCAGCCCCAGCATTTT. As protein: CASTLSGSNQPQHF.

In its sample, this clonotype was seen many times. The chain combines TRBV7-2 with TRBJ2-7; the D call may be TRBD1 or TRBD2 (5 bases each). Germline-derived CDR1 and CDR2 are SGHTA and FQGNSA. The CDR3 covers 15 residues. The germline V and J ends were trimmed by 5 bases and 2 bases, with 16 bases remaining between them. The CDR3 DNA reads as TGTGCCAGCAGCCCAGGGAGTAGCGCGGCCTACGAGCAGTACTTC. Its translation: CASSPGSSAAYEQYF. Complete variable domain (other parts from reference TRBV7-2 and TRBJ2-7): GAGVSQSPSNKVTEKGKDVELRCDPISGHTALYWYRQSLGQGLEFLIYFQGNSAPDKSGLPSDRFSAERTGGSVSTLTIQRTQQEDSAVYLCASSPGSSAAYEQYFGPGTRLTVT.

This clonotype was detected only a few times. V is TRBV7-2 and J is TRBJ2-1, with D possibly matching TRBD2 (5 bases). The CDR3 runs 16 residues. V lost 1 base to trimming and J lost 2 bases, with 12 bases between them. The germline gives CDR1 SGHTA, CDR2 FQGNSA. In nucleotides, the CDR3 is TGTGCCAGCAGCTTAGTGGTCGGGGTGACCTACAATGAGCAGTTCTTC. Protein: CASSLVVGVTYNEQFF.

This clonotype was observed a few times. The rearrangement uses TRBV9 and TRBJ2-3; 9 bases agree with TRBD1. V lost 1 base, J lost 2 bases, and 5 bases stayed unmatched. The CDR3 has 16 residues. Germline lookup yields CDR1 SGDLS and CDR2 YYNGEE. The CDR3 nucleotides are TGTGCCAGCAGCGTACTAGGGACAGGGTCCACAGATACGCAGTATTTT. Translated, it gives CASSVLGTGSTDTQYF.

The chain has TRBV18 and TRBJ2-5; either TRBD1 or TRBD2 may fit D (5 bases each). Germline CDR1 KGHSH, CDR2 LQKENI. Trimming stripped 2 bases from V and 1 base from J, with 11 bases between. CDR3 length: 15 residues. CDR3 sequence (DNA): TGTGCCAGCTCACCATCCAGGGAGTTCCAAGAGACCCAGTACTTC. It specifies CASSPSREFQETQYF.

About this clonotype itself: Sequence at one end of the junction differs from germline and may be a read error. The chain has TRBV20-1 and TRBJ1-6; the D is unclear. CDR3 length equals 16 residues. Germline V gene sequence: CDR1 DFQATT, CDR2 SNEGSKA (reference sequence). CDR3 nucleotides: TGCAGTACTAGAGTTTCCGGACGGGATTATAATTCACCCCTCCACTTT. As protein: CSTRVSGRDYNSPLHF.

The gene calls are TRBV7-2 and TRBJ2-4, with 7 positions matching TRBD1. The assigned J gene may be wrong: the sequence end matches TRBJ2-7 better. The germline gives CDR1 SGHTA, CDR2 FQGNSA. The CDR3 runs 14 residues. The CDR3 DNA reads as TGTGCCAGCAGCATTGACAGGGTGGCCGACGAGCAGTACTTC. Residues: CASSIDRVADEQYF.

This clonotype was detected many times. This chain links TRBV6-1 with TRBJ1-5, with a weak D call TRBD1 (5 bases). The CDR3 consists of 16 residues. The ends were cut back, 6 bases at V and 6 bases at J, with 21 bases in the middle. CDR1 is MNHNS, CDR2 SASEGT, per germline. The CDR3 DNA is TGTGCCAGCAGACCAACGACAGTCCCTCGGGGTCAGCCCCAGCATTTT. Translated: CASRPTTVPRGQPQHF.

The chain recombines TRBV20-1 with TRBJ2-5; 15 nucleotides line up with TRBD2. Germline-derived CDR1 and CDR2 are DFQATT and SNEGSKA (reference sequence). Unmatched junction bases numbered 11, after V lost 5 bases and J lost 4 bases. This CDR3 has 17 residues. Here the CDR3 reads CSAALGGLAGGGETQYF. The CDR3 DNA reads as TGCAGTGCTGCCCTAGGGGGACTAGCGGGAGGCGGAGAGACCCAGTACTTC.

V and J are TRBV20-1 and TRBJ2-3; D tentatively reads TRBD1 or TRBD2 (5 bases each). This CDR3 is 15 amino acids long. The germline gives CDR1 DFQATT, CDR2 SNEGSKA (reference sequence). Trimming removed 1 base from V and 2 bases from J, with 13 bases in between. As DNA, the CDR3 is TGCAGTGCTAGAGTGGGGCTCGGGGACACAGATACGCAGTATTTT. Translation gives CSARVGLGDTDTQYF.

In the case of this clonotype: At one boundary the junction diverges from the germline segment, which might be a read error. The chain carries TRBV6-5 and TRBJ2-7; D call uncertain. CDR1 is MNHEY and CDR2 is SVGAGI in the germline V gene. The CDR3 spans 13 residues. In DNA, the CDR3 is TGTGCCAGCAGTCACTCCTCCAGCTACGAGCAGTACTTC. Translating it yields CASSHSSSYEQYF.

Comments on this clonotype: Compared with germline, one end of the junction differs, possibly owing to a read error. The gene calls are TRBV6-1 and TRBJ2-5, with 9 bases fitting TRBD2. Germline CDR1 MNHNS, CDR2 SASEGT. The CDR3 loop spans 16 amino acids. The CDR3 protein is CVSSEGPSGAKETQYF. Written as DNA, the CDR3 is TGTGTCAGCAGTGAAGGCCCTAGCGGGGCCAAAGAGACCCAGTACTTC.

The gene calls are TRBV28 and TRBJ2-1; 12 positions agree with TRBD2. The CDR3 covers 17 residues. Losses at the gene ends were 5 bases for V and 6 bases for J; bases not matched to a gene: 11. Germline V gene sequence: CDR1 MDHEN, CDR2 SYDVKM. The CDR3 loop is CASSAPPLAGGINEQFF. CDR3 coding DNA: TGTGCCAGCAGTGCCCCCCCCCTAGCGGGAGGGATCAATGAGCAGTTCTTC. Drawing the rest from reference TRBV28 and TRBJ2-1, the complete variable domain is DVKVTQSSRYLVKRTGEKVFLECVQDMDHENMFWYRQDPGLGLRLIYFSYDVKMKEKGDIPEGYSVSREKKERFSLILESASTNQTSMYLCASSAPPLAGGINEQFFGPGTRLTVL.

In its sample, this clonotype was seen a few times. The rearrangement uses TRBV6-2 or TRBV6-3 and TRBJ2-7, with D possibly TRBD1 on 6 matching bases. The CDR3 length is 14 residues. CDR1 and CDR2 (germline): MNHEY, SVGEGT. The V end was cut by 5 bases, the J end by 4 bases, with 15 bases between. The CDR3 protein is CASSLTGPRYEQYF. The CDR3 nucleotides read TGTGCCAGCAGTCTGACAGGCCCCAGATACGAGCAGTACTTC.

The sample holds a few counts of this clonotype. The chain employs TRBV10-3 and TRBJ2-7; 8 bases are shared with TRBD2. The ends lost 10 bases at V and 0 bases at J; junction bases unmatched: 23. Germline V CDR1 and CDR2: ENHRY, SYGVKD. This CDR3 has 19 residues. Here the CDR3 reads CATKPGSREDRPDSYEQYF. In nucleotides, the CDR3 is TGTGCCACCAAACCCGGGTCGCGGGAGGACCGACCAGACTCCTACGAGCAGTACTTC.